These T cell receptor beta chains were read from a single sample in a study of shared clonotypes between healthy human individuals. The protocol was immunoSEQ multiplex PCR, while the TCRdb copy is restricted to in-frame clones and leaves out a portion. Here the sample spans approximately 110,000 clones, about 72% being singletons. Input material: memory CD8+ T cells sorted from blood. These receptors all come from a woman in her twenties or thirties in good health. Both conserved end residues are part of each CDR3. The D gene is left open where the match is weak. Where a row states a size, it is once, few, many or the class of an expanded clone; other rows omit it.

j_call: TRBJ2-5; d_call: -; v_call: TRBV30; clone_size: -; cdr3_aa: CAWSTRGDTKQYF; cdr3_nt: TGTGCCTGGAGTACAAGGGGGGACACAAAACAGTACTTC
j_call: TRBJ1-3; d_call: TRBD1; v_call: TRBV28; clone_size: -; cdr3_aa: CASTRNRGSGNTIYF; cdr3_nt: TGTGCCAGCACCCGGAACAGGGGCTCTGGAAACACCATATATTTT
j_call: TRBJ1-2; d_call: -; v_call: TRBV27; clone_size: -; cdr3_aa: CASSIGTSASYTF; cdr3_nt: TGTGCCAGCAGTATCGGGACCTCGGCAAGCTACACCTTC
j_call: TRBJ2-7; d_call: -; v_call: TRBV7-9; clone_size: -; cdr3_aa: CASSTSEWRLDEQYF; cdr3_nt: TGTGCCAGCAGCACGTCGGAGTGGAGGCTGGACGAGCAGTACTTC
j_call: TRBJ1-1; d_call: -; v_call: TRBV27; clone_size: few; cdr3_aa: CASSSVRSPTEAFF; cdr3_nt: TGTGCCAGCAGTTCCGTCAGGTCACCAACTGAAGCTTTCTTT
j_call: TRBJ2-6; d_call: TRBD1; v_call: TRBV6-5; clone_size: -; cdr3_aa: CASSQGADGANVLTF; cdr3_nt: TGTGCCAGCAGTCAGGGGGCTGATGGGGCCAACGTCCTGACTTTC
j_call: TRBJ2-1; d_call: -; v_call: TRBV4-1; clone_size: -; cdr3_aa: CASRMDSPQNEQFF; cdr3_nt: TGCGCCAGCAGAATGGACAGTCCACAGAATGAGCAGTTCTTC
j_call: TRBJ2-3; d_call: TRBD2; v_call: TRBV19; clone_size: -; cdr3_aa: CASRGLAGVSDTQYF; cdr3_nt: TGTGCCAGTAGGGGACTAGCGGGCGTGTCAGATACGCAGTATTTT
j_call: TRBJ2-1; d_call: TRBD2; v_call: TRBV5-4; clone_size: -; cdr3_aa: CASSLGGLANEQFF; cdr3_nt: TGTGCCAGCAGCTTGGGGGGACTAGCCAATGAGCAGTTCTTC
j_call: TRBJ2-6; d_call: -; v_call: TRBV7-9; clone_size: -; cdr3_aa: CASSLARGTGANVLTF; cdr3_nt: TGTGCCAGCAGCTTAGCGCGAGGGACTGGGGCCAACGTCCTGACTTTC
j_call: TRBJ2-1; d_call: -; v_call: TRBV7-6; clone_size: -; cdr3_aa: CASSRTYNEQFF; cdr3_nt: TGTGCCAGCAGCCGGACCTACAATGAGCAGTTCTTC
j_call: TRBJ2-3; d_call: TRBD1; v_call: TRBV6-1; clone_size: -; cdr3_aa: CASSTGQNTDTQYF; cdr3_nt: TGTGCCAGCAGTACGGGACAGAACACAGATACGCAGTATTTT
j_call: TRBJ2-2; d_call: -; v_call: TRBV2; clone_size: -; cdr3_aa: CASSENFQGLWAFVGELFF; cdr3_nt: TGTGCCAGCAGTGAAAATTTCCAGGGCCTATGGGCCTTTGTCGGGGAGCTGTTTTTT
j_call: TRBJ2-2; d_call: -; v_call: TRBV7-6; clone_size: many; cdr3_aa: CASRIVAGELFF; cdr3_nt: TGTGCCAGCAGAATAGTAGCCGGGGAGCTGTTTTTT
j_call: TRBJ2-7; d_call: -; v_call: TRBV19; clone_size: many; cdr3_aa: CASSIEYSASYEQYF; cdr3_nt: TGTGCCAGTAGTATAGAGTATAGCGCCTCCTACGAGCAGTACTTC
j_call: TRBJ2-7; d_call: TRBD1; v_call: TRBV2; clone_size: -; cdr3_aa: CASSGRNDRVGYEQYF; cdr3_nt: TGTGCCAGCAGTGGAAGAAATGACAGGGTGGGCTACGAGCAGTACTTC
j_call: TRBJ2-6; d_call: -; v_call: TRBV7-7; clone_size: -; cdr3_aa: CASSRRSQSRANVLTF; cdr3_nt: TGTGCCAGCAGCAGAAGATCACAAAGTCGGGCCAACGTCCTGACTTTC
j_call: TRBJ1-2; d_call: TRBD1; v_call: TRBV2; clone_size: -; cdr3_aa: CASSVDRDPRGGGYTF; cdr3_nt: TGTGCCAGCAGCGTTGACAGGGATCCACGAGGCGGGGGCTACACCTTC
j_call: TRBJ1-1; d_call: -; v_call: TRBV5-6; clone_size: -; cdr3_aa: CASSLFSGHMNTEAFF; cdr3_nt: TGTGCCAGCAGCTTGTTCTCGGGGCATATGAACACTGAAGCTTTCTTT
j_call: TRBJ2-2; d_call: -; v_call: TRBV28; clone_size: few; cdr3_aa: CASSLRPGTSNTGELFF; cdr3_nt: TGTGCCAGCAGTTTAAGGCCAGGGACTTCGAACACCGGGGAGCTGTTTTTT
j_call: TRBJ2-2; d_call: TRBD2; v_call: TRBV6-1; clone_size: -; cdr3_aa: CASSMTSGILGELFF; cdr3_nt: TGTGCCAGCAGTATGACTAGCGGTATCCTCGGGGAGCTGTTTTTT
j_call: TRBJ2-2; d_call: -; v_call: TRBV6-5; clone_size: -; cdr3_aa: CASNLYYPNTGELFF; cdr3_nt: TGTGCCAGCAACCTCTATTACCCGAACACCGGGGAGCTGTTTTTT
j_call: TRBJ2-3; d_call: -; v_call: TRBV9; clone_size: many; cdr3_aa: CASSVGSGSTDTQYF; cdr3_nt: TGTGCCAGCAGCGTAGGTTCAGGGTCCACAGATACGCAGTATTTT
j_call: TRBJ1-5; d_call: -; v_call: TRBV15; clone_size: -; cdr3_aa: CATSRGHSNQPQHF; cdr3_nt: TGTGCCACCAGCAGAGGACACAGCAATCAGCCCCAGCATTTT
j_call: TRBJ2-7; d_call: TRBD2; v_call: TRBV7-8; clone_size: few; cdr3_aa: CASSTPRQAGGAYEQYF; cdr3_nt: TGTGCCAGCAGCACCCCTCGACAAGCGGGGGGAGCATACGAGCAGTACTTC
j_call: TRBJ2-5; d_call: -; v_call: TRBV27; clone_size: few; cdr3_aa: CASSLVGALETQYF; cdr3_nt: TGTGCCAGCAGTTTAGTGGGGGCTTTGGAGACCCAGTACTTC
j_call: TRBJ2-2; d_call: -; v_call: TRBV5-1; clone_size: -; cdr3_aa: CASSFTGEPGELFF; cdr3_nt: TGCGCCAGCAGCTTCACGGGGGAACCCGGGGAGCTGTTTTTT
j_call: TRBJ2-1; d_call: TRBD2; v_call: TRBV10-3; clone_size: medium-sized; cdr3_aa: CAISESAASGDNNEQFF; cdr3_nt: TGTGCCATCAGTGAGTCAGCGGCTAGCGGGGATAACAATGAGCAGTTCTTC
j_call: TRBJ2-3; d_call: -; v_call: TRBV6-6; clone_size: -; cdr3_aa: CASSYSNYGDTQYF; cdr3_nt: TGTGCCAGCAGTTACTCGAACTATGGGGATACGCAGTATTTT
j_call: TRBJ2-7; d_call: TRBD2; v_call: TRBV7-8; clone_size: -; cdr3_aa: CASGTGGSEQYF; cdr3_nt: TGTGCCAGCGGCACGGGAGGTTCCGAGCAGTACTTC
j_call: TRBJ2-5; d_call: -; v_call: TRBV30; clone_size: few; cdr3_aa: CAWSEGFSETQYF; cdr3_nt: TGTGCCTGGAGTGAGGGCTTCTCAGAGACCCAGTACTTC
j_call: TRBJ2-1; d_call: TRBD2; v_call: TRBV5-1; clone_size: -; cdr3_aa: CASSLSSGSYNEQFF; cdr3_nt: TGCGCCAGCAGCTTATCTAGCGGCTCCTACAATGAGCAGTTCTTC
j_call: TRBJ1-4; d_call: TRBD1; v_call: TRBV5-1; clone_size: -; cdr3_aa: CASRTPGTGDEKLFF; cdr3_nt: TGCGCCAGCAGGACACCCGGGACAGGGGATGAAAAACTGTTTTTT
j_call: TRBJ1-5; d_call: -; v_call: TRBV27; clone_size: -; cdr3_aa: CASSTGPRQPQHF; cdr3_nt: TGTGCCAGCAGCACTGGGCCCCGGCAGCCCCAGCATTTT
j_call: TRBJ2-1; d_call: TRBD2; v_call: TRBV7-9; clone_size: -; cdr3_aa: CASLPGLAGPPYNEQFF; cdr3_nt: TGTGCCAGCCTGCCAGGACTAGCGGGACCCCCCTACAATGAGCAGTTCTTC
j_call: TRBJ2-5; d_call: TRBD2; v_call: TRBV5-5; clone_size: few; cdr3_aa: CASSPRTSSETQYF; cdr3_nt: TGTGCCAGCAGCCCGAGGACTAGCTCGGAGACCCAGTACTTC
j_call: TRBJ1-4; d_call: TRBD1; v_call: TRBV25-1; clone_size: -; cdr3_aa: CASSGTGINEKLFF; cdr3_nt: TGTGCCAGCAGTGGGACAGGGATTAATGAAAAACTGTTTTTT
j_call: TRBJ2-7; d_call: TRBD2; v_call: TRBV19; clone_size: -; cdr3_aa: CASRGLAGPYEQYF; cdr3_nt: TGTGCCAGTAGAGGACTAGCGGGACCCTACGAGCAGTACTTC
j_call: TRBJ1-1; d_call: TRBD1; v_call: TRBV9; clone_size: -; cdr3_aa: CASSLWTGFLSGAFF; cdr3_nt: TGTGCCAGCAGCTTATGGACAGGCTTTCTGTCTGGAGCTTTCTTT
j_call: TRBJ2-1; d_call: -; v_call: TRBV7-9; clone_size: -; cdr3_aa: CASSKEGNEQFF; cdr3_nt: TGTGCCAGCAGCAAGGAGGGCAATGAGCAGTTCTTC
j_call: TRBJ1-2; d_call: -; v_call: TRBV18; clone_size: -; cdr3_aa: CASSPFEAGYTF; cdr3_nt: TGTGCCAGCTCACCATTCGAGGCTGGCTACACCTTC
j_call: TRBJ2-7; d_call: TRBD2; v_call: TRBV4-2; clone_size: -; cdr3_aa: CASSQDSNPVLAGVYEQYF; cdr3_nt: TGTGCCAGCAGCCAAGACTCGAATCCAGTACTAGCGGGAGTGTACGAGCAGTACTTC
j_call: TRBJ2-1; d_call: TRBD2; v_call: TRBV6-4; clone_size: many; cdr3_aa: CASSLSGTSGSFEQFF; cdr3_nt: TGTGCCAGCAGCTTGTCCGGGACTAGCGGCTCCTTTGAGCAGTTCTTC
j_call: TRBJ2-2; d_call: -; v_call: TRBV7-2; clone_size: -; cdr3_aa: CASSPLGLNTGELFF; cdr3_nt: TGTGCCAGCAGCCCACTAGGCTTAAACACCGGGGAGCTGTTTTTT
j_call: TRBJ2-1; d_call: -; v_call: TRBV27; clone_size: -; cdr3_aa: CANDPGGIRDEQFF; cdr3_nt: TGTGCCAACGACCCTGGGGGGATAAGGGATGAGCAGTTCTTC
j_call: TRBJ2-2; d_call: -; v_call: TRBV28; clone_size: -; cdr3_aa: CASSLPLVPGELFF; cdr3_nt: TGTGCCAGCAGTCTCCCCCTAGTACCCGGGGAGCTGTTTTTT
j_call: TRBJ1-5; d_call: TRBD1; v_call: TRBV27; clone_size: -; cdr3_aa: CASSLDRVSGNQPQHF; cdr3_nt: TGTGCCAGCAGTTTGGACAGGGTTTCCGGCAATCAGCCCCAGCATTTT
j_call: TRBJ2-2; d_call: TRBD1; v_call: TRBV4-2; clone_size: few; cdr3_aa: CASSRGDREAGELFF; cdr3_nt: TGTGCCAGCAGCCGGGGGGACAGGGAGGCCGGGGAGCTGTTTTTT
j_call: TRBJ1-2; d_call: -; v_call: TRBV19; clone_size: -; cdr3_aa: CASSIERQNGYTF; cdr3_nt: TGTGCCAGTAGTATAGAAAGACAGAATGGCTACACCTTC
j_call: TRBJ2-7; d_call: -; v_call: TRBV6-5; clone_size: -; cdr3_aa: CASSYAPGAPYEQYF; cdr3_nt: TGTGCCAGCAGTTACGCCCCAGGAGCGCCCTACGAGCAGTACTTC
j_call: TRBJ2-3; d_call: -; v_call: TRBV18; clone_size: -; cdr3_aa: CASSPVGTDVPDDTDTQYF; cdr3_nt: TGTGCCAGCTCCCCGGTAGGGACTGACGTTCCCGACGACACAGATACGCAGTATTTT
j_call: TRBJ2-7; d_call: -; v_call: TRBV30; clone_size: once; cdr3_aa: CAWRTTSKGTKPYEQYF; cdr3_nt: TGTGCCTGGAGGACGACTAGTAAGGGTACTAAGCCCTACGAGCAGTACTTC
j_call: TRBJ1-1; d_call: -; v_call: TRBV5-6; clone_size: -; cdr3_aa: CASAYGELKDTEAFF; cdr3_nt: TGTGCCAGCGCCTACGGGGAGTTGAAGGACACTGAAGCTTTCTTT
j_call: TRBJ2-7; d_call: TRBD2; v_call: TRBV27; clone_size: -; cdr3_aa: CASSLSRGSAYEQYF; cdr3_nt: TGTGCCAGCAGTTTATCTCGCGGGAGTGCCTACGAGCAGTACTTC
j_call: TRBJ2-2; d_call: -; v_call: TRBV6-5; clone_size: -; cdr3_aa: CASSYSNLGELFF; cdr3_nt: TGTGCCAGCAGTTACTCGAATCTCGGGGAGCTGTTTTTT
j_call: TRBJ1-5; d_call: TRBD1; v_call: TRBV4-2; clone_size: few; cdr3_aa: CASSQTGTGGRQPQHF; cdr3_nt: TGTGCCAGCAGCCAAACCGGGACAGGAGGTAGACAGCCCCAGCATTTT
j_call: TRBJ2-3; d_call: TRBD2; v_call: TRBV11-2; clone_size: once; cdr3_aa: CASSLPLVGWEGGTDTQYF; cdr3_nt: TGTGCCAGCAGCTTACCCCTCGTAGGTTGGGAGGGTGGCACAGATACGCAGTATTTT
j_call: TRBJ2-3; d_call: -; v_call: TRBV5-1; clone_size: -; cdr3_aa: CASSFGPRQDTQYF; cdr3_nt: TGCGCCAGCAGCTTTGGACCACGGCAGGATACGCAGTATTTT
j_call: TRBJ2-7; d_call: -; v_call: TRBV19; clone_size: few; cdr3_aa: CASSLTTSYEQYF; cdr3_nt: TGTGCCAGTAGTTTGACCACCTCCTACGAGCAGTACTTC